This TCR beta chain was documented in a study of blood T cell repertoires in COVID-19. On the study more broadly: Acute-phase and convalescent COVID-19 samples originated in the United States, Italy and Spain. PBMCs, B-cell-depleted T cells, or T cells provided the cDNA or gDNA that made up the material.

Germline V gives CDR1 MNHEY, CDR2 SVGEGT. This CDR3 has 15 residues. V was trimmed by 3 bases and J by 7 bases, leaving 18 bases between them. Study processing details: Scientists estimated how many nucleated cells there were by amplifying reference gene primers. Assay used: immunoSEQ multiplex PCR; TCRdb lists only in-frame clones, some missing. V, J and clone size reflect that table, while D and trimming were determined from the DNA. The sample includes about 99,000 clones, roughly 88% seen only once; the top ten take 3% to 3.5%. The specimen was peripheral blood. This chain uses TRBV6-2 or TRBV6-3 with TRBJ2-5; TRBD1 is a possible D gene (6 bases). The TCR was taken from a human donor in a cohort sampled during active COVID-19. In DNA, the CDR3 is TGTGCCAGCAGTTATACCCCACAGGGTATCGGGACCCAGTACTTC. Amino acids: CASSYTPQGIGTQYF.